Shown below are 32 T cell receptor beta chains from a single sample sequenced in a study of regulatory T cells in long-lasting Graves disease. Time point specified: newly diagnosed GD, antithyroid drugs for less than 3 months. From RNA extracted from PBMCs, the TCR library was made. Libraries of TCR beta came from iRepertoire HTBI primers plus Arm-PCR of CDR3 regions. Using its own MiXCR run on the multiplex PCR reads, TCRdb lists one record per CDR3 protein. This table has around 250,000 distinct CDR3 sequences, roughly 18% appearing once. The input for sequencing was peripheral blood mononuclear cells (PBMCs), taken at new diagnosis, from a patient treated with antithyroid drugs. The receptor set was obtained from a female donor with Graves disease.

This clonotype was picked up one time. The V call is TRBV20-1, the J call TRBJ2-2, with D tentatively TRBD2 (6 bases). The CDR3 is 13 residues long. The germline V gene has CDR1 DFQATT and CDR2 SNEGSKA (reference sequence). V was clipped by 3 bases and J by 6 bases, with 11 bases between them. DNA for the CDR3: TGCAGTGCTAGCGGGAGAGTAGCCGGGGAGCTGTTTTTT. Amino acids: CSASGRVAGELFF.

The table lists this clonotype with many counts. The V call is TRBV24-1, the J call TRBJ1-2; D may be TRBD1 (6 bases). Trimming shortened V by 2 bases and J by 4 bases, and 10 bases separated the two germline ends. Germline values: CDR1 KGHDR, CDR2 SFDVKD. The CDR3 runs to 14 residues. The CDR3 here is CATSDYARGYGYTF. The CDR3 region has the DNA TGTGCCACCAGTGATTACGCCAGGGGCTATGGCTACACCTTC.

This clonotype was seen many times. The chain carries TRBV4-1 and TRBJ1-2, with D unclear. The germline V gene encodes CDR1 MGHRA and CDR2 YSYEKL. Trimming pared 3 bases from V and 2 bases from J, leaving 13 bases between. The CDR3 is 15 amino acids. CDR3 loop: CASSHQPGSNYGYTF. The CDR3 DNA sequence: TGCGCCAGCAGCCACCAACCGGGCAGCAACTATGGCTACACCTTC.

This clonotype appeared many times. The chain uses TRBV10-2 and TRBJ1-4; D ambiguous. This CDR3 region has 14 residues. V lost 2 bases and J lost 7, with 11 bases in between. Germline V gives CDR1 WSHSY, CDR2 SAAADI. CDR3 bases: TGCGCCAGCAGTGAGCTGGGAAGGAGTGAAAAACTGTTTTTT. Residues: CASSELGRSEKLFF.

This clonotype showed up many times. The J gene is TRBJ1-1, the V gene TRBV7-2; D gene uncertain. Deletions cut 4 bases from V and 6 bases from J, with 12 bases between. Germline V CDR1 and CDR2: SGHTA, FQGNSA. CDR3 length: 13 residues. The CDR3 nucleotides read TGTGCCAGCAGCTCGACCCGAAGGGCTGAAGCTTTCTTT. Translating gives CASSSTRRAEAFF.

This clonotype was counted only a few times. The chain joins TRBV7-8 to TRBJ2-1, with D possibly being TRBD2 (6 bases). Germline CDR1 is SGHVS and CDR2 is FQNEAQ. The CDR3 has 17 amino acids. The V gene lost 7 bases and the J gene lost 0 bases, with 19 bases spanning the gap. The CDR3 DNA reads TGTGCCAGCACCACGCGTAGGAGCGGGTACTCCTACAATGAGCAGTTCTTC. Translating gives CASTTRRSGYSYNEQFF.

V is TRBV30 and J is TRBJ2-2; 12 bases align to TRBD2. There are 14 residues in the CDR3. J lost 4 bases, V lost 6 bases, and 3 bases had no gene match. CDR1 is GTSNPN, CDR2 SVGIG, per germline (reference sequence). CDR3: CACRLAGATGELFF. The DNA of the CDR3 is TGTGCCTGTCGACTAGCGGGAGCCACCGGGGAGCTGTTTTTT.

This clonotype was seen many times. V is TRBV19 and J is TRBJ1-2; D ambiguous. Germline CDR1 is LNHDA and CDR2 is SQIVND (reference sequence). The CDR3 sequence is 16 residues long. Between the trimmed V and J ends, which lost 6 bases and 4 bases, there was a span of 21 bases. The CDR3 loop reads CASRDRTRNYGYGYTF. The CDR3 nucleotides are TGTGCCAGTAGAGACCGGACCCGTAACTACGGCTATGGCTACACCTTC.

This clonotype was seen at least ten times. This sequence joins TRBV12-3 or TRBV12-4 and TRBJ2-3; 11 nucleotides agree with TRBD2. This CDR3 is built from 15 residues. V lost 3 bases to trimming and J lost 4 bases; unmatched junction nucleotides: 3. The CDR3 sequence is CASSFLAGGSDTQYF. The CDR3 DNA follows: TGTGCCAGCAGTTTCCTAGCGGGAGGATCAGATACGCAGTATTTT.

This chain uses TRBV24-1 with TRBJ1-1; the D gene is possibly TRBD1 (5 bases). Deletions cut 3 bases from V and 8 bases from J, with 9 bases between. CDR1 and CDR2 (germline): KGHDR, SFDVKD. The CDR3 totals 12 residues. The CDR3 spells CATSDRGKEAFF. In DNA form, the CDR3 reads TGTGCCACCAGTGATAGGGGTAAGGAAGCTTTCTTT.

The V gene is TRBV2, the J gene TRBJ2-5; 7 bases match TRBD2. CDR1 and CDR2 (germline): SNHLY, FYNNEI. The CDR3 spans 14 residues. V gave up 3 bases and J gave up 4 bases; unmatched junction bases: 5. DNA of the CDR3: TGTGCCAGCAGTGAGGGGGGGACTACAGAGACCCAGTACTTC. It translates to CASSEGGTTETQYF.

This clonotype was seen repeatedly, ten times or more. The chain uses TRBV3-1 and TRBJ1-4, with D uncertain. V was pared by 1 base and J by 6 bases, with 6 bases between. Germline V gene lookup returns CDR1 LGHDT and CDR2 YNNKEL (reference sequence). This CDR3 is built from 13 residues. CDR3 region: CASSQVGYEKLFF. Here the CDR3 DNA reads TGTGCCAGCAGCCAAGTTGGTTATGAAAAACTGTTTTTT.

This clonotype has at least ten counts. This chain joins TRBV27 and TRBJ2-3; D is possibly TRBD2 (6 bases). The CDR3 runs 17 residues. V was cut by 0 bases and J by 0 bases, with 13 bases left in between. The germline CDR1 and CDR2 sequences are MNHEY and SMNVEV (reference sequence). Here the CDR3 reads CASSLSPSAGSTDTQYF. The CDR3 nucleotides read TGTGCCAGCAGTTTATCCCCCTCAGCGGGCAGCACAGATACGCAGTATTTT.

This clonotype was picked up many times. The chain is built from TRBV15 and TRBJ2-1; D is uncertain. V lost 3 bases, J lost 6 bases, and 3 bases lay in between. This CDR3 is 11 amino acids long. Per germline, CDR1 LNHNV and CDR2 YYDKDF (reference sequence). Here the CDR3 reads CATSSSNEQFF. The CDR3 nucleotides are TGTGCCACCAGCAGCAGCAATGAGCAGTTCTTC.

This clonotype was observed at least ten times. This rearrangement joins TRBV18 to TRBJ2-5; 8 nucleotides line up with TRBD1. V dropped 5 bases and J dropped 6; count of bases not matched to a gene: 8. The CDR3 covers 14 residues. Germline V CDR1 and CDR2: KGHSH, LQKENI. DNA of the CDR3: TGTGCCAGCTCATCTCGACAGGGGACGAAGACCCAGTACTTC. It encodes CASSSRQGTKTQYF.

V usage is TRBV6-1 and J usage is TRBJ2-1, with D possibly being TRBD2 (5 bases). The length of the CDR3 is 16 residues. V was trimmed by 5 bases and J by 0 bases, leaving 14 bases between them. In germline, CDR1 is MNHNS, CDR2 SASEGT. CDR3 sequence (DNA): TGTGCCAGCAGTCGCGTGAGCGGAGACTCCTACAATGAGCAGTTCTTC. This codes for CASSRVSGDSYNEQFF.

This clonotype appeared many times. The J gene is TRBJ1-2, the V gene TRBV2, with D perhaps matching TRBD1 (5 bases). Germline V gene lookup returns CDR1 SNHLY and CDR2 FYNNEI. Trimming took 10 bases from V and 5 from J, leaving 17 bases between them. The CDR3 totals 13 residues. The CDR3 DNA follows: TGTGCCACGGAGGGGCTTGATGAATATGGCTACACCTTC. This sequence encodes CATEGLDEYGYTF.

This clonotype was counted ten times or more. J is TRBJ2-4 and V is TRBV27; TRBD1 matches at 8 bases. From germline, CDR1 is MNHEY and CDR2 SMNVEV (reference sequence). After removal of 6 bases from V and 1 base from J, the junction contained 5 bases not matched to a gene. The CDR3 contains 15 residues. CDR3 sequence (DNA): TGTGCCAGCAGGAAACGACAGGGGGCCAAAAACATTCAGTACTTC. Its protein product is CASRKRQGAKNIQYF.

This clonotype was detected ten times or more. The genes are TRBV15 and TRBJ2-7; 9 bases map to TRBD2. After removal of 4 bases from V and 2 bases from J, the junction contained 15 bases not matched to a gene. This CDR3 comprises 18 residues. Germline CDR1 and CDR2: LNHNV and YYDKDF (reference sequence). The CDR3 protein is CATSIDSIAGAGAYEQYF. CDR3 nucleotide sequence: TGTGCCACCAGCATCGACAGTATAGCGGGAGCCGGCGCCTACGAGCAGTACTTC.

This chain connects TRBV9 to TRBJ2-1, with D possibly being TRBD1 (6 bases). CDR3 length equals 14 residues. The ends were cut back, 4 bases at V and 6 bases at J, with 14 bases in the middle. The germline V gene has CDR1 SGDLS and CDR2 YYNGEE. The CDR3 DNA follows: TGTGCCAGCAGCCTACAGGGTGCTGCCAATGAGCAGTTCTTC. As protein: CASSLQGAANEQFF.

The chain employs TRBV6-1 and TRBJ2-5, with D uncertain. This CDR3 is 14 amino acids long. Trimming stripped 7 bases from V and 5 bases from J, with 17 bases between. The germline V gene encodes CDR1 MNHNS and CDR2 SASEGT. As DNA, the CDR3 is TGTGCCAGCACCCCGGTACTAATCGCTGAGACCCAGTACTTC. Its protein product is CASTPVLIAETQYF.

This clonotype has ten or more counts. The chain has TRBV6-1 and TRBJ2-2; 8 nucleotides line up with TRBD2. Germline V gene lookup returns CDR1 MNHNS and CDR2 SASEGT. The CDR3 loop spans 15 amino acids. V was clipped by 5 bases and J by 5 bases; unmatched bases: 7. The CDR3: CASSLGGAATGELFF. In nucleotides, the CDR3 is TGTGCCAGCAGTCTCGGGGGGGCCGCAACCGGGGAGCTGTTTTTT.

This clonotype was counted ten times or more. The chain carries TRBV6-5 and TRBJ2-1, with D perhaps being TRBD1 or TRBD2 (6 bases each). Germline V gene lookup returns CDR1 MNHEY and CDR2 SVGAGI. Trimming took off 0 bases at V and 0 bases at J, with 12 bases between the two ends. The CDR3 has 17 residues. CDR3 in DNA: TGTGCCAGCAGTTACTCATACGGGGGCAGCTCCTACAATGAGCAGTTCTTC. It encodes CASSYSYGGSSYNEQFF.

This clonotype appeared many times. This chain links TRBV6-1 with TRBJ2-7; no reliable D call. Deletions cut 10 bases from V and 4 bases from J, with 5 bases between. Germline CDR1 is MNHNS and CDR2 is SASEGT. The CDR3 has 9 amino acids. The DNA of the CDR3 is TGTGCCATCGGGTACGAGCAGTACTTC. Encoded protein: CAIGYEQYF.

In this sample, this clonotype turned up a few times. The chain employs TRBV20-1 and TRBJ2-7; 10 bases are a match to TRBD1. The germline gives CDR1 DFQATT, CDR2 SNEGSKA (reference sequence). CDR3 length: 15 amino acids. After removal of 0 bases from V and 3 bases from J, the junction contained 5 bases not matched to a gene. CDR3 coding DNA: TGCAGTGCTAGAGATCTAGGGACAGGGGACTACGAGCAGTACTTC. This sequence encodes CSARDLGTGDYEQYF.

V and J are TRBV12-3 or TRBV12-4 and TRBJ1-4; TRBD1 aligns across 10 bases. V lost 5 bases to trimming and J lost 4 bases; unmatched junction nucleotides: 7. This CDR3 is built from 16 residues. CDR3 DNA: TGTGCCAGCAGTGAAACAGGGACAGGGGATAATGAAAAACTGTTTTTT. It translates to CASSETGTGDNEKLFF.

At least ten counts were recorded for this clonotype. This rearrangement joins TRBV10-3 to TRBJ2-3; 13 bases match TRBD2. Germline V gives CDR1 ENHRY, CDR2 SYGVKD. The CDR3 runs 15 residues. The V gene end was trimmed by 3 bases and the J gene end by 4 bases; junction bases not matched to a gene: 1. Written as DNA, the CDR3 is TGTGCCATCAGTGACGGACTAGCGGGAGCAGATACGCAGTATTTT. Its translation: CAISDGLAGADTQYF.

The table lists this clonotype with many counts. V usage is TRBV4-2 and J usage is TRBJ2-1; tentative D call: TRBD2 (7 bases). The CDR3 spans 16 residues. CDR1 and CDR2 from the germline V gene are LGHNA and YNFKEQ. Deletions cut 0 bases from V and 4 bases from J, with 13 bases between. CDR3 in amino acids: CASSQDRGGRYNEQFF. CDR3 coding DNA: TGTGCCAGCAGCCAAGATAGGGGGGGGAGATACAATGAGCAGTTCTTC.

This clonotype occurred many times. The chain recombines TRBV14 with TRBJ1-6, with 7 bases that match TRBD1. The CDR3 totals 18 residues. J was trimmed by 0 bases and V by 3 bases; bases with no gene match: 8. From germline, CDR1 is SGHDN and CDR2 FVKESK. CDR3 in amino acids: CASSHRDSGSSYNSPLHF. The CDR3 coding sequence is TGTGCCAGCAGCCACCGGGACAGTGGAAGCTCCTATAATTCACCCCTCCACTTT.

This clonotype was found many times. The V and J genes are TRBV11-2 and TRBJ1-1; no clear D gene. V was cut by 0 bases and J by 1 base, with 6 bases left in between. This CDR3 comprises 14 residues. Germline V gene data show CDR1 as SGHAT and CDR2 as FQNNGV. This chain's CDR3 is CASSLDLRNTEAFF. CDR3 DNA: TGTGCCAGCAGCTTAGATCTAAGGAACACTGAAGCTTTCTTT.

This clonotype was found many times. The chain joins TRBV6-1 to TRBJ1-1; tentatively, D is TRBD1 (6 bases). V lost 7 bases and J lost 3, with 15 bases in between. Germline CDR1 and CDR2: MNHNS and SASEGT. This CDR3 is built from 14 residues. Written as DNA, the CDR3 is TGTGCCAGCACCAAGGGGGTTATGGACACTGAAGCTTTCTTT. Amino acids: CASTKGVMDTEAFF.

The chain has TRBV28 and TRBJ1-2; perhaps TRBD1 as D (6 bases). Germline-derived CDR1 and CDR2 are MDHEN and SYDVKM. V dropped 6 bases and J dropped 4 bases, with 15 bases sitting between them. The CDR3 has 14 residues. For the CDR3, the DNA is TGTGCCAGCAGCCGAGCAGCCAGGGGCTATGGCTACACCTTC. Translating it yields CASSRAARGYGYTF.